This is a list of T cell receptor beta chains from one sample in a study of metastatic and nonmetastatic thyroid tumors. TCRdb re-analyzed the PCR reads using MiXCR. The sample has 35,000 to 40,000 clones, around 16% seen once. Sequenced sample: tumor tissue. These receptors all come from a female donor with papillary thyroid cancer or a benign thyroid nodule (not recorded which). Some clones in this sample may be carry-over from other donors' samples. Both conserved end residues are part of each CDR3. A D gene is named only where the DNA matches it firmly. Clone size is stated in some rows and not others, as once, few, many or a class when expanded.

D	size	J	V	DNA	CDR3
.	many	TRBJ2-5	TRBV24-1	TGTGCCACCAGTGAAGGGGAACCCCAAGAGACCCAGTACTTC	CATSEGEPQETQYF
.	.	TRBJ1-1	TRBV20-1	TGCAGTGTTAGAGAAGCTCCGACTGAAGCTTTCTTT	CSVREAPTEAFF
TRBD1	.	TRBJ2-3	TRBV6-1	TGTGCCAGCAGTGACAGGGGACAGGGGACAGATACGCAGTATTTT	CASSDRGQGTDTQYF
.	many	TRBJ2-7	TRBV2	TGTGCCAGCAGTGATCCAGGCAACGAGCAGTACTTC	CASSDPGNEQYF
TRBD2	many	TRBJ2-3	TRBV27	TGTGCCAATACAGACAGCAGCGGGGAGAGCACAGATACGCAGTATTTT	CANTDSSGESTDTQYF
.	many	TRBJ1-2	TRBV11-2	TGTGCCAGCAGTTTCGACAGGACCTATGGCTACACCTTC	CASSFDRTYGYTF
TRBD2	many	TRBJ2-2	TRBV9	TGTGCCAGCAGCCCAGGGACTAGTAACACCGGGGAGCTGTTTTTT	CASSPGTSNTGELFF
.	many	TRBJ1-1	TRBV20-1	TGCAGTGCTCGGCGACCCTCTTTGGAAGCTTTCTTT	CSARRPSLEAFF
.	many	TRBJ1-4	TRBV4-1	TGCGCCAGCAGCCAAGATCCGATCATTAATGAAAAACTGTTTTTT	CASSQDPIINEKLFF
TRBD2	.	TRBJ2-1	TRBV30	TGTGCCTGGAGTGCGGGGGGCATGGGACTAGCCATGTATGAGCAGTTCTTC	CAWSAGGMGLAMYEQFF
.	many	TRBJ1-3	TRBV9	TGTGCCAGCAGCGCTTTTTTGGACAGAGCTGGAAACACCATATATTTT	CASSAFLDRAGNTIYF
TRBD2	many	TRBJ2-7	TRBV20-1	TGCAGTGTCAGCTTACCTAGCGGGAGGGCCCGGGAGCAGTACTTC	CSVSLPSGRAREQYF
.	many	TRBJ2-3	TRBV19	TGTGCCAGTAGTATGGGGGTCACAGATACGCAGTATTTT	CASSMGVTDTQYF
TRBD2	many	TRBJ2-7	TRBV11-1	TGTGCCAGCAGCTTATCGACTAGCGGGGGAACCTACGAGCAGTACTTC	CASSLSTSGGTYEQYF
TRBD1	many	TRBJ2-5	TRBV27	TGTGCCAGCAGTTTAGACGGACAGGGGATGGAGACCCAGTACTTC	CASSLDGQGMETQYF
TRBD1	few	TRBJ1-2	TRBV28	TGTGCCAGCGGAACCGGACAGGGAAACTATGGCTACACCTTC	CASGTGQGNYGYTF
TRBD1	many	TRBJ1-2	TRBV13	TGTGCCAGCAGCTTCATGACAGGGGGTGGCTACACCTTC	CASSFMTGGGYTF
.	.	TRBJ1-5	TRBV19	TGTGCCAGTAGTCGTCGGGTAGGGTGCGATAGCAATCAGCCCCAGCATTTT	CASSRRVGCDSNQPQHF
.	many	TRBJ1-2	TRBV4-3	TGCGCCAGCAGCCAAGATCCATCGGCAGGCTATGGCTACACCTTC	CASSQDPSAGYGYTF
.	.	TRBJ2-7	TRBV6-2/TRBV6-3	TGTGCCAGCAGTATATCGGCAGGATCCTACGAGCAGTACTTC	CASSISAGSYEQYF
TRBD2	.	TRBJ2-7	TRBV11-1	TGTGCCAGCAGCTTAGCGCCCAAGGGACTAGCGGGGGGATCAGCCTACGAGCAGTACTTC	CASSLAPKGLAGGSAYEQYF
TRBD1	.	TRBJ2-3	TRBV6-1	TGTGCCAGCATTGAACAAACAGGGGGCTCAACAGATACGCAGTATTTT	CASIEQTGGSTDTQYF
.	many	TRBJ1-1	TRBV2	TGTGCCAGCAGTGAAGCCTTTACGACAGACACTGAAGCTTTCTTT	CASSEAFTTDTEAFF
.	many	TRBJ2-2	TRBV5-1	TGCGCCAGCAGCCCAGGATCCGGGAACACCGGGGAGCTGTTTTTT	CASSPGSGNTGELFF
.	.	TRBJ2-7	TRBV11-3	TGTGCCAGCAGCGGCAGGGATTATGTTTGCTCCTACGAGCAGTACTTC	CASSGRDYVCSYEQYF
.	many	TRBJ1-5	TRBV19	TGTGCCAGTAGTATAGGAAGGCAGCCCCAGCATTTT	CASSIGRQPQHF
.	many	TRBJ2-7	TRBV4-1	TGCGCCAGCAGCCAAGATACGCGTGGTTACGAGCAGTACTTC	CASSQDTRGYEQYF
.	few	TRBJ2-1	TRBV6-1	TGTGCCACCAAGGGGGGTCCCTACAATGAGCAGTTCTTC	CATKGGPYNEQFF
.	many	TRBJ1-5	TRBV4-3	TGCGCCAGCAGCCAAGATCTCGCCAGGGCCTATCAGCCCCAGCATTTT	CASSQDLARAYQPQHF
.	many	TRBJ2-3	TRBV4-2	TGTGCCAGCAGCCAAGTAGGAGATACGCAGTATTTT	CASSQVGDTQYF
TRBD1	many	TRBJ1-1	TRBV28	TGTGCCAGCAGTCGCAGGGGGCCAAGGACTGAAGCTTTCTTT	CASSRRGPRTEAFF
TRBD1	many	TRBJ1-2	TRBV20-1	TGCAGTGCTAGGGAACAGGGGGCGCGGGGCTATGGCTACACCTTC	CSAREQGARGYGYTF
TRBD1	many	TRBJ2-5	TRBV24-1	TGTGCCACCAGCTTTACGGGACAGCAAGAGACCCAGTACTTC	CATSFTGQQETQYF
.	many	TRBJ2-4	TRBV4-3	TGCGCCAGCAGCCATCTAGTTAGCCCCGCCAAAAACATTCAGTACTTC	CASSHLVSPAKNIQYF
.	many	TRBJ2-5	TRBV6-1	TGTGCCAGCAGTTTATGGGTCAGACAAGAGACCCAGTACTTC	CASSLWVRQETQYF
.	once	TRBJ1-5	TRBV3-1	TGTGCCAGCAGCCAAACCCCGACGGAGGGGAATCAGCCCCAGCATTTT	CASSQTPTEGNQPQHF
.	many	TRBJ2-2	TRBV11-2	TGTGCCAGCAGCGTTTTAGCGTCCGCGAACACCGGGGAGCTGTTTTTT	CASSVLASANTGELFF
.	many	TRBJ2-1	TRBV20-1	TGCAGTGCTAGAGGACCACCGTGGACCTACAATGAGCAGTTCTTC	CSARGPPWTYNEQFF
.	few	TRBJ2-4	TRBV5-6	TGTGCCAGCAGCTTCACTAGAGGGGCAGACATTCAGTACTTC	CASSFTRGADIQYF
TRBD2	many	TRBJ2-3	TRBV20-1	TGCAGTGCTAGAGATCCAATGGCTAGCGGGAGGTCCACAGATACGCAGTATTTT	CSARDPMASGRSTDTQYF
TRBD2	many	TRBJ2-7	TRBV20-1	TGCAGTGCTAGTCCTAGCGGGAGAACTTCTTCCTACGAGCAGTACTTC	CSASPSGRTSSYEQYF
.	once	TRBJ1-1	TRBV5-5	TGTGCCAGCAGCTTACTAGGGGGGCTCTATGAAGCTTTCTTT	CASSLLGGLYEAFF
.	many	TRBJ1-4	TRBV18	TGTGCCAGCGTCGGACCGGCCGGTCGCGATAAAAAACTGTTTTTT	CASVGPAGRDKKLFF
TRBD1	many	TRBJ1-2	TRBV10-2	TGCGCCAGTCTCGGACAGGGGGCGCGAGGCTACACCTTC	CASLGQGARGYTF
.	many	TRBJ1-1	TRBV18	TGTGCCAGCTCCGGGGGCGGGAACACTGAAGCTTTCTTT	CASSGGGNTEAFF
TRBD2	many	TRBJ2-3	TRBV7-9	TGTGCCAGCAGCCTCCTTAGCGGGAGCTCAGATACGCAGTATTTT	CASSLLSGSSDTQYF
.	many	TRBJ2-7	TRBV4-3	TGCGCCAGCAGCCAAGATCATCACAGGGCCCACGAGCAGTACTTC	CASSQDHHRAHEQYF
.	many	TRBJ2-3	TRBV2	TGTGCCAGCCCAGGGGGCACAGATACGCAGTATTTT	CASPGGTDTQYF
.	.	TRBJ2-7	TRBV5-1	TGCGCCAGCCAGACTGGAGGGGGACACGTCGGCTACGAGCAGTACTTC	CASQTGGGHVGYEQYF
TRBD2	many	TRBJ2-1	TRBV6-1	TGTGCCAGCAGTGCCGGGACTAGCGGGAATGAGCAGTTCTTC	CASSAGTSGNEQFF
.	many	TRBJ2-2	TRBV19	TGTGCCAGTAGAGAGCAATCGAACACCGGGGAGCTGTTTTTT	CASREQSNTGELFF
.	.	TRBJ2-5	TRBV2	TGTGCCAGCAGTGACACAGGGAGCGGAGAGACCCAGTACTTC	CASSDTGSGETQYF
TRBD2	many	TRBJ2-7	TRBV5-1	TGCGCCAGCTCAACCCTAGCGGGAGGCTACGAGCAGTACTTC	CASSTLAGGYEQYF
.	.	TRBJ1-2	TRBV12-3/TRBV12-4	TGTGCCAGCAGTCCCAGCGGGGCAGGGCCATACGGGGGCTACACCTTC	CASSPSGAGPYGGYTF
TRBD1	.	TRBJ1-1	TRBV7-8	TGTGCCAGCAGCTTAGCGTGGGACAGTGAAGCTTTCTTT	CASSLAWDSEAFF